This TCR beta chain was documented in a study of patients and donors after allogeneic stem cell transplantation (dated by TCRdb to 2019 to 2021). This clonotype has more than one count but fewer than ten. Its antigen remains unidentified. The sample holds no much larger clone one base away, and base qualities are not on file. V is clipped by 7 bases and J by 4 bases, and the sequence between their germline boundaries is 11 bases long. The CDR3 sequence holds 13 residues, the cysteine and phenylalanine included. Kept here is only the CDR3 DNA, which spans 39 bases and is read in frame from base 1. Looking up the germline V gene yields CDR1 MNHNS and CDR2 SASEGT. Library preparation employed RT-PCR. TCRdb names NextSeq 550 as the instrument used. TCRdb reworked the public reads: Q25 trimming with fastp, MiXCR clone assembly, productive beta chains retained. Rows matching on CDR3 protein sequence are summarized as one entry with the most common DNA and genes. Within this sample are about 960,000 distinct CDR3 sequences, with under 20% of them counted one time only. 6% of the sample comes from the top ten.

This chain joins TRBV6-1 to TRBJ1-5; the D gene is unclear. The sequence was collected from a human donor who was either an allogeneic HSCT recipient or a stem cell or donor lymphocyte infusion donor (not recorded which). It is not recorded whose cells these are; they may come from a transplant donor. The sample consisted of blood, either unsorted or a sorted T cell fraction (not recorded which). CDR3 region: CASTGSRNQPQHF. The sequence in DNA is TGTGCCAGCACCGGGTCAAGGAATCAGCCCCAGCATTTT.